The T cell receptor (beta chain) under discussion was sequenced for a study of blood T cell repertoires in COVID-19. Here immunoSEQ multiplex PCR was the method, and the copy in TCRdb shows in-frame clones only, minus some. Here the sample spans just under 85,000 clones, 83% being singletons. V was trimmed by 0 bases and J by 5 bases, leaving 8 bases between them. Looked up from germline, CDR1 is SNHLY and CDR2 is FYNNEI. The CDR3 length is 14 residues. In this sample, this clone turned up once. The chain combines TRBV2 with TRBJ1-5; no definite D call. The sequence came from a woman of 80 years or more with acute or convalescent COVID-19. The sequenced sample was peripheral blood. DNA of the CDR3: TGTGCCAGCAGTGAAGCGCTTCAGGATCAGCCCCAGCATTTT. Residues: CASSEALQDQPQHF.